Below, 5 T cell receptor beta chains from the same sample are listed, as sequenced in a study of CD8 T cells in ankylosing spondylitis. One entry per CDR3 protein, called by TCRdb with MiXCR from the 5' RACE reads. The table lists 100,000 to 150,000 distinct CDR3 sequences, around 7% of them singletons. Sequencing was performed on blood, either unsorted or a sorted T cell fraction (not recorded which). These receptors were obtained from a male donor with ankylosing spondylitis or in good health (not recorded which).

This clonotype was seen repeatedly, ten times or more. The chain joins TRBV3-1 to TRBJ2-3; 8 bases fit TRBD2. J was trimmed by 5 bases and V by 2 bases; bases with no gene match: 0. This CDR3 is 13 amino acids long. Germline CDR1 reads LGHDT; CDR2 reads YNNKEL (reference sequence). CDR3 sequence (DNA): TGTGCCAGCAGCCAAACTAGCGGAGATACGCAGTATTTT. It specifies CASSQTSGDTQYF.

This clonotype was seen repeatedly, ten times or more. The chain carries TRBV5-1 and TRBJ1-1, with D possibly matching TRBD1 (5 bases). Germline loops: CDR1 SGHRS, CDR2 YFSETQ. CDR3 length: 14 amino acids. V was cut by 7 bases and J by 1 base, with 14 bases left in between. The CDR3 DNA follows: TGCGCCAGCTCCCGGGGGGGAGAGAACACTGAAGCTTTCTTT. As protein: CASSRGGENTEAFF.

Comment on this clonotype: A much larger clonotype is one base distant, so this may be a read error. The CDR3 ends on some other residue instead of the conserved phenylalanine or tryptophan, so this is likely a read error. This sequence joins TRBV7-2 and TRBJ2-5; 11 bases align to TRBD2. V shed 3 bases, J shed 4 bases, and the junction held 1 base outside the gene matches. This CDR3 has 14 amino acids. CDR1 and CDR2 from the germline V gene are SGHTA and FQGNSA. The CDR3 loop reads CASSFGLAGETQYL. CDR3 DNA sequence: TGTGCCAGCAGCTTCGGACTAGCGGGAGAGACCCAGTACCTC.

This clonotype showed up many times. The rearrangement links TRBV18 to TRBJ2-5; TRBD2 might be the D (6 bases). Germline values: CDR1 KGHSH, CDR2 LQKENI. The CDR3 length is 15 residues. Trimming cost V 3 bases and J 2 bases, with 13 bases left between them. The CDR3, as DNA: TGTGCCAGCTCACCGATGCAGGGACTTCAAGAGACCCAGTACTTC. Translated: CASSPMQGLQETQYF. The full variable domain, its missing parts supplied by reference TRBV18 and TRBJ2-5, is NAGVMQNPRHLVRRRGQEARLRCSPMKGHSHVYWYRQLPEEGLKFMVYLQKENIIDESGMPKERFSAEFPKEGPSILRIQQVVRGDSAAYFCASSPMQGLQETQYFGPGTRLLVL.

This clonotype has a count of ten or more. The chain employs TRBV20-1 and TRBJ1-1; 10 bases are a match to TRBD1. The CDR3 totals 15 residues. Trimming removed 5 bases from V and 5 bases from J; junction bases left unmatched: 11. Germline CDR1 reads DFQATT; CDR2 reads SNEGSKA (reference sequence). The CDR3 DNA sequence: TGCAGTGCTGGTCGAATAGACAGGGGGCTGACTGAAGCTTTCTTT. It yields the protein CSAGRIDRGLTEAFF.